A single sample gave rise to the 26 T cell receptor beta chains below, sequenced in a study of cytomegalovirus exposure and HLA in healthy donors. Here immunoSEQ multiplex PCR was the method, and the copy in TCRdb shows in-frame clones only, minus some. The top ten hold 0.55% to 0.65% of the sample, which has around 70,000 clones, 94% seen once. Sequences were obtained from PBMCs. Receptor source: a woman younger than 35 in good health and CMV-seronegative.

The chain couples TRBV5-4 to TRBJ2-3, with 9 nucleotides matching TRBD2. This CDR3 comprises 15 residues. Germline trimming cut 3 bases from V and 5 bases from J; bases unmatched to any gene: 7. Germline assignment: CDR1 SGHNT and CDR2 YYREEE (reference sequence). CDR3 DNA sequence: TGTGCCAGCAGCTCCACCGGGACTAGCCAAGATACGCAGTATTTT. Translation gives CASSSTGTSQDTQYF.

The genes are TRBV28 and TRBJ2-6, with TRBD1 identical over 9 bases. Unmatched junction bases numbered 3, after V lost 6 bases and J lost 0 bases. This CDR3 has 16 residues. Germline CDR1 reads MDHEN; CDR2 reads SYDVKM. In DNA form, the CDR3 reads TGTGCCAGCAGACAGGGGGCAGGCTCTGGGGCCAACGTCCTGACTTTC. It yields the protein CASRQGAGSGANVLTF.

The CDR3 DNA reads TGTGCCAGCAGTCAGGGTCCCGGGGAGCTGTTTTTT. Protein: CASSQGPGELFF. The V gene is TRBV6-6, the J gene TRBJ2-2, with a possible D match to TRBD1 (5 bases). The CDR3 runs to 12 residues. V lost 5 bases and J 6 bases, leaving 7 bases between the germline ends. From germline, CDR1 is MNHNY and CDR2 SVGAGI (reference sequence).

This chain links TRBV28 with TRBJ2-7; 8 nucleotides align to TRBD1. The V gene's germline CDR1 is MDHEN and CDR2 SYDVKM. V shed 9 bases, J shed 4 bases, and the junction held 14 bases outside the gene matches. This CDR3 region has 15 residues. DNA of the CDR3: TGTGCCAGTAGCGTCTTATGGGACAGGAGGTACGAGCAGTACTTC. Its translation: CASSVLWDRRYEQYF.

J is TRBJ2-7 and V is TRBV7-8; 7 nucleotides match TRBD1. The V and J ends lost 4 bases and 0 bases, in that order; junction bases with no gene match: 15. CDR1 SGHVS and CDR2 FQNEAQ come from the germline V gene. There are 18 residues in the CDR3. In DNA form, the CDR3 reads TGTGCCAGCAGCTCCGGCAGAGGGGGCCGGCAAGACTCCTACGAGCAGTACTTC. Translation gives CASSSGRGGRQDSYEQYF.

This chain joins TRBV19 and TRBJ1-5; no definite D call. Germline V gives CDR1 LNHDA, CDR2 SQIVND (reference sequence). The CDR3 extends over 15 amino acids. Trimming left V 3 bases short and J 6 bases short, with 15 bases between. This chain's CDR3 is CASSIGRYPSQPQHF. The DNA of the CDR3 is TGTGCCAGTAGTATTGGTCGGTACCCAAGTCAGCCCCAGCATTTT.

The V and J genes are TRBV30 and TRBJ1-2, with D hard to call. Germline CDR1 GTSNPN, CDR2 SVGIG (reference sequence). CDR3 length: 16 amino acids. Between the trimmed V and J ends, which lost 0 bases and 6 bases, there was a span of 20 bases. The CDR3 is CAWSVNRPTILDGYTF. CDR3 bases: TGTGCCTGGAGTGTTAATCGTCCGACTATACTTGATGGCTACACCTTC.

The gene calls are TRBV15 and TRBJ2-5; 9 bases agree with TRBD2. V was clipped by 3 bases and J by 1 base; unmatched bases: 6. Germline values: CDR1 LNHNV, CDR2 YYDKDF (reference sequence). The CDR3 is made up of 16 amino acids. The CDR3 sequence is CATSRKRGASQETQYF. The CDR3 DNA reads as TGTGCCACCAGCAGGAAGCGGGGGGCTTCCCAAGAGACCCAGTACTTC.

The gene calls are TRBV21-1 and TRBJ2-2; the table's D call of TRBD2 was not tested on the DNA. TRBV21-1 is a pseudogene. This CDR3 has 18 residues. The CDR3 DNA sequence: TGTGCCAGCGGCGGGGATGCGGGGACCCCAATAAACACCGGGGAGCTGTTTTTT. Amino acid sequence: CASGGDAGTPINTGELFF.

The chain employs TRBV18 and TRBJ1-2, with 7 bases fitting TRBD1. The V segment lost 7 bases and the J segment 2 bases; nucleotides outside the gene matches: 7. Germline lookup yields CDR1 KGHSH and CDR2 LQKENI. This CDR3 contains 14 residues. CDR3 residues: CASLTEGANYGYTF. The CDR3, as DNA: TGTGCCAGCTTAACGGAGGGGGCAAACTATGGCTACACCTTC.

The chain joins TRBV7-9 to TRBJ1-2; a possible D gene is TRBD1 (5 bases). This CDR3 spans 18 amino acids. Germline lookup yields CDR1 SEHNR and CDR2 FQNEAQ (reference sequence). The V end lost 0 bases, the J end lost 2 bases, and 19 bases lay between the germline ends. The DNA of the CDR3 is TGTGCCAGCAGCTTAGCGGTGGCCCCAGGGCTTACGAACTATGGCTACACCTTC. Its translation: CASSLAVAPGLTNYGYTF.

This chain uses TRBV2 with TRBJ2-1; D may be TRBD1 (6 bases). Trimming pared 10 bases from V and 6 bases from J, leaving 13 bases between. CDR3 size: 12 residues. Germline V gene lookup returns CDR1 SNHLY and CDR2 FYNNEI. CDR3 in DNA: TGTGCCACGATCACAGGGTCCAATGAGCAGTTCTTC. It encodes CATITGSNEQFF.

This chain links TRBV4-1 with TRBJ2-6, with D possibly matching TRBD1 (5 bases). V lost 4 bases, J lost 1 base, and 14 bases lay in between. Germline V lookup: CDR1 MGHRA, CDR2 YSYEKL. This CDR3 is built from 17 residues. CDR3 sequence reads: CASSRIRVDSGANVLTF. The CDR3 region has the DNA TGCGCCAGCAGCCGGATCAGGGTAGATTCTGGGGCCAACGTCCTGACTTTC.

The DNA of the CDR3 is TGTGCCAGCAGCGTCTCCGGGACAGGGGCCTATGGCTACACCTTC. It encodes CASSVSGTGAYGYTF. The V gene is TRBV9, the J gene TRBJ1-2; 10 bases fit TRBD1. CDR1 SGDLS and CDR2 YYNGEE come from the germline V gene. The trim removed 2 bases at V and 4 bases at J, leaving 5 bases unmatched. The CDR3 covers 15 residues. Supplemented by reference TRBV9 and TRBJ1-2, the full variable domain reads DSGVTQTPKHLITATGQRVTLRCSPRSGDLSVYWYQQSLDQGLQFLIQYYNGEERAKGNILERFSAQQFPDLHSELNLSSLELGDSALYFCASSVSGTGAYGYTFGSGTRLTVV.

The chain couples TRBV6-1 to TRBJ1-4; 9 bases align to TRBD1. Germline CDR1 reads MNHNS; CDR2 reads SASEGT. V was clipped by 7 bases and J by 5 bases; unmatched bases: 8. The CDR3 sequence is 15 residues long. CDR3 in amino acids: CASIQGGQGNEKLFF. In DNA, the CDR3 is TGTGCCAGCATCCAAGGGGGACAGGGCAATGAAAAACTGTTTTTT.

This chain connects TRBV27 to TRBJ1-3; the match to TRBD1 covers 9 bases. CDR3 length: 15 amino acids. CDR1 is MNHEY, CDR2 SMNVEV, per germline (reference sequence). Trimming at V came to 6 bases and at J to 4 bases, leaving 7 bases not matched to a gene. DNA for the CDR3: TGTGCCAGCAGCGGGGGACAGGGAAGGGGAAACACCATATATTTT. This translates into CASSGGQGRGNTIYF.

CDR3 region: CASSSEVPDTNTDTQYF. For the CDR3, the DNA is TGTGCCAGCAGCTCCGAGGTTCCGGACACCAACACAGATACGCAGTATTTT. The chain combines TRBV7-9 with TRBJ2-3; the D gene is possibly TRBD1 (5 bases). V lost 4 bases and J lost 2, with 19 bases in between. Germline V CDR1 and CDR2: SEHNR, FQNEAQ (reference sequence). The CDR3 length is 17 residues.

The V call is TRBV4-3, the J call TRBJ2-1; D call uncertain. Germline V gene sequence: CDR1 LGHNA, CDR2 YSLEER. Trimming stripped 2 bases from V and 2 bases from J, with 16 bases between. This CDR3 has 17 amino acids. The CDR3 DNA sequence: TGCGCCAGCAGCCAATACTTGTCCAGCGACCCCTACAATGAGCAGTTCTTC. It translates to CASSQYLSSDPYNEQFF.

This chain connects TRBV30 to TRBJ2-3; 9 nucleotides align to TRBD2. The length of the CDR3 is 14 residues. Per the germline V gene, CDR1 is GTSNPN and CDR2 is SVGIG (reference sequence). V lost 2 bases, J lost 6 bases, and 6 bases stayed unmatched. CDR3 residues: CAWSNGGGADTQYF. Written as DNA, the CDR3 is TGTGCCTGGAGTAATGGCGGGGGGGCTGATACGCAGTATTTT. Drawing the rest from reference TRBV30 and TRBJ2-3, the complete variable domain is SQTIHQWPATLVQPVGSPLSLECTVEGTSNPNLYWYRQAAGRGLQLLFYSVGIGQISSEVPQNLSASRPQDRQFILSSKKLLLSDSGFYLCAWSNGGGADTQYFGPGTRLTVL.

This sequence joins TRBV7-6 and TRBJ2-1; D possibly corresponds to TRBD2 (5 bases). Trimming stripped 1 base from V and 0 bases from J, with 13 bases between. CDR1 is SGHVS, CDR2 FNYEAQ, per germline. The CDR3 loop spans 17 amino acids. The chain's CDR3 is CASSLETGVGSYNEQFF. DNA for the CDR3: TGTGCCAGCAGCTTAGAAACCGGGGTAGGCTCCTACAATGAGCAGTTCTTC.

This chain uses TRBV5-1 with TRBJ2-7, with D possibly TRBD1 on 5 matching bases. V was clipped by 4 bases and J by 3 bases, with 14 bases between them. CDR3 length equals 14 residues. CDR1 is SGHRS and CDR2 is YFSETQ in the germline V gene. CDR3 in amino acids: CASSPRQGNYEQYF. Written as DNA, the CDR3 is TGCGCCAGCAGCCCCAGGCAGGGCAACTACGAGCAGTACTTC.

The chain combines TRBV5-1 with TRBJ2-2, with D possibly TRBD1 on 5 matching bases. Between the trimmed V and J ends, which lost 0 bases and 3 bases, there was a span of 9 bases. The CDR3 is made up of 15 amino acids. Germline assignment: CDR1 SGHRS and CDR2 YFSETQ. The CDR3 region has the DNA TGCGCCAGCAGCTTGGGTCTAGGGGACACCGGGGAGCTGTTTTTT. This sequence encodes CASSLGLGDTGELFF.

The genes are TRBV9 and TRBJ2-1; 11 bases agree with TRBD2. J gave up 0 bases and V 0 bases, and 5 bases lay outside the gene matches. Germline values: CDR1 SGDLS, CDR2 YYNGEE. The CDR3 totals 18 residues. The CDR3 DNA follows: TGTGCCAGCAGCGTAGGTGGTAGCGGGGGGGTCTCCTACAATGAGCAGTTCTTC. It yields the protein CASSVGGSGGVSYNEQFF.

This clone occurred a few times. V usage is TRBV7-8 and J usage is TRBJ1-5; the match to TRBD1 covers 9 bases. The V gene end was trimmed by 10 bases and the J gene end by 4 bases; junction bases not matched to a gene: 5. In germline, CDR1 is SGHVS, CDR2 FQNEAQ. The CDR3 is 13 residues long. CDR3 sequence: CATGTGLNQPQHF. In nucleotides, the CDR3 is TGTGCCACGGGGACAGGGTTAAATCAGCCCCAGCATTTT.

The chain joins TRBV29-1 to TRBJ1-1, with 8 bases identical to TRBD1. The CDR3 sequence is 13 residues long. Germline V gives CDR1 SQVTM, CDR2 ANQGSEA. The junction had 6 bases not matched to a gene; V was cut back by 8 bases and J by 1 base. CDR3 loop: CSTIGTGNTEAFF. The CDR3 bases are TGCAGCACTATCGGGACAGGGAACACTGAAGCTTTCTTT.

To note about this clone: The junction departs from the called germline gene at one end, perhaps through a read error. The V call is TRBV7-7, the J call TRBJ1-1; 11 bases match TRBD1. The germline gives CDR1 SSHAT, CDR2 FNYEAQ (reference sequence). The CDR3 totals 13 residues. CDR3 protein: CASSPGQGEVAFF. For the CDR3, the DNA is TGTGCTAGCAGCCCGGGACAGGGGGAAGTGGCTTTCTTT.